The source of this TCR beta chain is a study of human T cells and chemical hapten exposure. Study in general: Patients got weekly scalp diphenylcyclopropenone doses over the roughly 24-week study. Variability of per-sample TCR yields stemmed mainly from small differences in pooled library volume.

Germline trimming cut 7 bases from V and 10 bases from J; bases unmatched to any gene: 12. Germline assignment: CDR1 SGHVS and CDR2 FNYEAQ. The CDR3 consists of 15 residues. Time point meaning: patch test 1, 2 weeks after DPC sensitization. The treatment denotes: therapeutic diphenylcyclopropenone sensitization with weekly scalp DPC. TCRdb re-analysed the RACE reads in MiXCR, keeping a single row per CDR3 protein. In the table there are around 340,000 distinct CDR3 sequences, 6% to 8.5% of which are singletons. The receptor comes from a woman in her late teens or twenties with alopecia areata. Some clones in this sample may be carry-over from other donors' samples. The sample here was whole blood, taken in connection with sensitization to the hapten diphenylcyclopropenone (DPC). V usage is TRBV7-6 and J usage is TRBJ1-6; 8 bases agree with TRBD1. CDR3 in amino acids: CASTDKQGARSPLHF. The CDR3 DNA sequence: TGTGCCAGCACCGACAAGCAGGGGGCGAGGTCACCCCTCCACTTT.